The source of this T cell receptor beta chain is a study of radiotherapy plus CTLA-4 blockade in lung cancer. Whole-study findings and limits: How blood T cell clones changed early, along with interferon-beta, reportedly forecast response best.

Profiled with immunoSEQ multiplex PCR; TCRdb holds only in-frame clones, not every one. The table records around 110,000 clones, 85% to 90% of them present only once. CDR3 length equals 15 residues. The V and J ends lost 3 bases and 12 bases respectively, with 23 bases between them. Germline CDR1 is SGHVS and CDR2 is FQNEAQ. As for this clone: Its antigen is undetermined.

The chain is built from TRBV7-8 and TRBJ1-1; possibly TRBD1 for D (5 bases). This sequence was found in a human donor with non-small cell lung cancer that progressed on radiotherapy plus ipilimumab. This specimen was peripheral blood, taken from a patient treated with radiotherapy plus ipilimumab. The CDR3 reads CASSFGSGLPTVTFF. Here the CDR3 DNA reads TGTGCCAGCAGCTTTGGTTCGGGACTCCCTACGGTAACTTTCTTT.